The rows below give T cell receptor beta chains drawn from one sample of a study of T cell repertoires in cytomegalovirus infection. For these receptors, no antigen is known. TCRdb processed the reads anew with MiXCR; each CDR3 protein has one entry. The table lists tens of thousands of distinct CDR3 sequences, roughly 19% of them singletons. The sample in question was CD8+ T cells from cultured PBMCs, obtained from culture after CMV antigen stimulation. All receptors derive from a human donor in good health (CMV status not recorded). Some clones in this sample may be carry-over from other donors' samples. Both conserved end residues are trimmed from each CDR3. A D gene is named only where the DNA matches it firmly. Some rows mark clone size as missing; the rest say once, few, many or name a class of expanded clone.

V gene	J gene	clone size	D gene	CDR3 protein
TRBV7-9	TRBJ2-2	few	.	ASSWTANTGELF
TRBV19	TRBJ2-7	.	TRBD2	ASSIGTSGSYEQY
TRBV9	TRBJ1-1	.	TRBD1	ASSSRTGVNTEAF
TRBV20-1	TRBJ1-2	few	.	SARDRGVVYGYT
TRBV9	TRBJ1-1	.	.	ASGEKDTEAF
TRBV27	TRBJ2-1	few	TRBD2	ASRAGGTSDYDEQF
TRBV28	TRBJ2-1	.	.	ASSLSLADYNEQF
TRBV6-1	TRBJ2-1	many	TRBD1	ASSDWDRGYDNEQF
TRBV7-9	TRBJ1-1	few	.	ASSPTGRGNTEAF
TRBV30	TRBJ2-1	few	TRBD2	AWTTSGGSYNEQF
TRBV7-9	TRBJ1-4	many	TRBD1	ASSSTGGSEKLF
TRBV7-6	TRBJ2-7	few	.	ASSPREGAYEQY
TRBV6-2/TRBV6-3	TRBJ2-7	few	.	ASSYSAGISYEQY
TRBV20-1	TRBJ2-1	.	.	SARDPSLAYDEQF
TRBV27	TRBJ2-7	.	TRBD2	ASRLGTSGVSYEQY